The rows below give T cell receptor beta chains drawn from one sample of a study of identical twins. Via MiXCR, TCRdb re-called the 5' RACE reads, giving one row per CDR3 protein. The repertoire includes 570,000 or so distinct CDR3 sequences, roughly 9.5% of them detected once, and around 3.1% sits in the top ten. These data also featured in a second study, about yellow fever vaccine responses in identical twins.

The specimen sequenced was PBMCs. These receptors originate from a woman aged 18-29 years in good health. Each CDR3 is given with its conserved first and last residue. The D gene is left open where the match is weak. Where a row states a size, it is once, few, many or the class of an expanded clone; other rows omit it.

>TRBV11-3|NA|TRBJ2-3|TRBD2
CASSLRTSGRTDTQYF
TGTGCCAGCAGTCTTCGGACTAGCGGGAGAACAGATACGCAGTATTTT
>TRBV25-1|few|TRBJ2-5|NA
CASSASTGGETQYF
TGTGCCAGCAGTGCATCGACAGGAGGGGAGACCCAGTACTTC
>TRBV12-3/TRBV12-4|many|TRBJ2-7|NA
CASSSFSFGYEQYF
TGTGCCAGCAGTTCTTTTAGCTTTGGCTACGAGCAGTACTTC
>TRBV7-9|few|TRBJ2-1|NA
CASSRGFYSGDEQFF
TGTGCCAGCAGCCGAGGGTTCTACTCGGGCGATGAGCAGTTCTTC
>TRBV7-3|few|TRBJ2-5|TRBD1
CASSPSGTGMETQYF
TGTGCCAGCAGCCCCTCCGGGACAGGGATGGAGACCCAGTACTTC
>TRBV18|few|TRBJ1-1|TRBD1
CASSPRQGAWTEAFF
TGTGCCAGCTCACCAAGACAGGGGGCTTGGACTGAAGCTTTCTTT
>TRBV6-4|NA|TRBJ1-2|NA
CASRDQLGYGYTF
TGTGCCAGCAGGGATCAACTTGGCTATGGCTACACCTTC
>TRBV9|many|TRBJ2-5|TRBD2
CASSVASEGAGVWETQYF
TGTGCCAGCAGCGTAGCTTCGGAAGGAGCGGGAGTTTGGGAGACCCAGTACTTC
>TRBV18|few|TRBJ2-1|TRBD2
CASSPEGLATTSSYNEQFF
TGTGCCAGCTCACCAGAGGGACTAGCGACCACTAGCTCCTACAATGAGCAGTTCTTC
>TRBV5-1|few|TRBJ2-7|TRBD2
CASSFAGDSYEQYF
TGCGCCAGCAGCTTTGCGGGAGACTCCTACGAGCAGTACTTC
>TRBV5-1|few|TRBJ2-1|TRBD2
CASSLGPASGANEQFF
TGCGCCAGCAGCTTGGGTCCGGCTAGCGGGGCCAATGAGCAGTTCTTC
>TRBV10-2|many|TRBJ2-7|NA
CASSEPQAHEDYEQYF
TGCGCCAGCAGTGAGCCCCAGGCCCATGAAGACTACGAGCAGTACTTC
>TRBV27|NA|TRBJ2-7|TRBD1
CASSLRDRGSEQYF
TGTGCCAGCAGTTTAAGGGACAGGGGTAGCGAGCAGTACTTC
>TRBV28|few|TRBJ2-4|TRBD2
CASSLKGLAGDLAAKNIQYF
TGTGCCAGCAGTCTAAAGGGACTAGCGGGAGACCTCGCGGCCAAAAACATTCAGTACTTC
>TRBV18|many|TRBJ2-1|NA
CASSPQLDEQFF
TGTGCCAGCTCACCACAGTTGGATGAGCAGTTCTTC
>TRBV7-9|many|TRBJ2-5|TRBD1
CASSPGQTNKGETQYF
TGTGCCAGCAGCCCGGGACAGACAAATAAAGGGGAGACCCAGTACTTC